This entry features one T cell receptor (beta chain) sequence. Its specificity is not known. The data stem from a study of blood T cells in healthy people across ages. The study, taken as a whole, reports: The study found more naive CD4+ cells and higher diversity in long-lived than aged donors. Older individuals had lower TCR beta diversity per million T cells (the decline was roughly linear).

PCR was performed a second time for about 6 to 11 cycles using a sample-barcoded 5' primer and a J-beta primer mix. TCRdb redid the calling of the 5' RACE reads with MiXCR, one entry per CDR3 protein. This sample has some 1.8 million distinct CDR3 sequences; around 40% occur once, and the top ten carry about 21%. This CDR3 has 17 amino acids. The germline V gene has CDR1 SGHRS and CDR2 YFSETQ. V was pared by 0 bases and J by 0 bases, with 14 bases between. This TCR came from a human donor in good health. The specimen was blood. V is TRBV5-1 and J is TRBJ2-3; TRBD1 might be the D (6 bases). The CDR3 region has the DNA TGCGCCAGCAGCTTGGCCCCACAGGGAACTAGCACAGATACGCAGTATTTT. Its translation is CASSLAPQGTSTDTQYF.